The 5 T cell receptor beta chains in this list originate from one sample, sequenced in a study of T-cell memory formation after mild COVID-19. TCRdb independently ran MiXCR on the 5' RACE reads; one entry per CDR3 protein. The sample gives a few hundred thousand distinct CDR3 sequences, over 13% of which show up once; approximately 20% is in the top ten. The sample comprised PBMCs or a T cell subset sorted from them (not recorded which). The receptors come from a man between 18 and 29 years old who had mild COVID-19 (a few samples of this study predate the infection). Cell type and time point are not known.

The CDR3 nucleotides are TGTGCCAGCAGTTTCGCAGGGTGGGATCAGCCCCAGCATTTT. Translating gives CASSFAGWDQPQHF. This chain connects TRBV12-3 or TRBV12-4 to TRBJ1-5; D is possibly TRBD1 (5 bases). The CDR3 runs 14 residues. Trimming cost V 3 bases and J 5 bases, with 11 bases left between them.

This clonotype was picked up a small number of times. The chain joins TRBV5-6 to TRBJ1-6; the D gene is possibly TRBD1 (5 bases). Germline V gene sequence: CDR1 SGHDT, CDR2 YYEEEE. V lost 0 bases to trimming and J lost 7 bases, with 17 bases between them. CDR3 size: 17 residues. CDR3 sequence (DNA): TGTGCCAGCAGCTTGGTGAGGGGCAGGGAGGTGAATTCACCCCTCCACTTT. This gives the protein CASSLVRGREVNSPLHF.

This clonotype was observed a few times. The chain has TRBV12-3 or TRBV12-4 and TRBJ2-1; D remains unclear. This CDR3 has 11 residues. Trimming left V 5 bases short and J 10 bases short, with 9 bases between. CDR3 DNA: TGTGCCAGCAGTCCGTATGAGGAGCAGTTCTTC. Protein: CASSPYEEQFF.

The table lists this clonotype with many counts. J is TRBJ1-1 and V is TRBV7-9, with 8 bases matching TRBD1. The length of the CDR3 is 17 residues. The J segment lost 6 bases and the V segment lost 5 bases, leaving 17 bases of the junction unmatched. Looked up from germline, CDR1 is SEHNR and CDR2 is FQNEAQ (reference sequence). In DNA, the CDR3 is TGTGCCAGCAGCGCGTCCCTGGGCAGGGGGCGTACTCCTGAAGCTTTCTTT. Its translation: CASSASLGRGRTPEAFF.

This clonotype appeared many times. V usage is TRBV13 and J usage is TRBJ1-3; D unresolved. The CDR3 has 14 residues. V was clipped by 4 bases and J by 0 bases, with 7 bases between them. Per germline, CDR1 PRHDT and CDR2 FYEKMQ (reference sequence). Written as DNA, the CDR3 is TGTGCCAGCAGCTCAAGGGACTCTGGAAACACCATATATTTT. Its translation: CASSSRDSGNTIYF.